This T cell receptor (beta chain) came from a study of blood T cells in healthy people across ages. Whole-study context: For every two T cells, template switching captured about one barcoded beta molecule.

Next came a second PCR, run for roughly 6 to 11 cycles, which used a sample-barcoded 5' primer along with a J-beta primer mix. From the 5' RACE reads, TCRdb called clonotypes with MiXCR, one entry per CDR3 protein. This table holds 800,000 to 1,300,000 distinct CDR3 sequences, less than 25% found once. The CDR3 has 15 amino acids. Trimming cost V 3 bases and J 9 bases; bases outside gene matches: 10. The data were also submitted as part of a second study, on T cells of mothers and their children. As reported in that work: In cDNA synthesis, all of the extracted RNA was used at 1.5 ug per 15 ul. Reads recorded for TCR beta CDR3 numbered over 8.5 million per mother and some 3.3 million per child. No T cell clones of persistent microchimeric origin were detected.

The rearrangement joins TRBV12-3 or TRBV12-4 to TRBJ2-1, with 8 nucleotides matching TRBD2. Sequencing was carried out using blood. This receptor was obtained from a girl between 2 and 10 years old in good health. The CDR3 loop is CASSFISGSNGEQFF. The CDR3 nucleotides are TGTGCCAGCAGTTTTATCAGCGGGAGTAATGGTGAGCAGTTCTTC.